This T cell receptor (beta chain) was identified during a study of identical twins. V lost 7 bases and J lost 4, with 8 bases in between. The CDR3 has 11 residues. Using its own MiXCR run on the 5' RACE reads, TCRdb lists one record per CDR3 protein. Altogether 430,000 or so distinct CDR3 sequences are present, more than 20% being singletons, with the ten largest covering about 2.9%. These data were also filed under a second study, of T cells expressing NK-cell markers.

V usage is TRBV12-3 or TRBV12-4 and J usage is TRBJ2-7; D unresolved. Sequencing was carried out using CD4+ T cells sorted from blood. The sequence was obtained from a young woman in good health. The CDR3 DNA follows: TGTGCCAGCACTACCCGGTACGAGCAGTACTTC. Translation: CASTTRYEQYF.